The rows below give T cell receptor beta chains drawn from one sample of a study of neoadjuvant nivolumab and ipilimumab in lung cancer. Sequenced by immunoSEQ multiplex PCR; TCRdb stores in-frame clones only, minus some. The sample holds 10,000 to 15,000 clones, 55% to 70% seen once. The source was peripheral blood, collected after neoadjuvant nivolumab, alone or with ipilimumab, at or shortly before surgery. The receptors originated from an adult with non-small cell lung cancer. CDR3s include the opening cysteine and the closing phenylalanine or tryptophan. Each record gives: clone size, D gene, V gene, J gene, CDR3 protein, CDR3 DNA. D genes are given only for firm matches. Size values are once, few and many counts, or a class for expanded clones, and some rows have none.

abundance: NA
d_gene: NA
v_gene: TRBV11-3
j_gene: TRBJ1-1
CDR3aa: CASSSHSDTEAFF
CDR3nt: TGTGCCAGCAGCTCTCATTCGGATACTGAAGCTTTCTTT

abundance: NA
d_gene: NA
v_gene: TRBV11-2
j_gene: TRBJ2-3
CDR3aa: CASSYGTSADTQYF
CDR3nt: TGTGCCAGCAGCTATGGTACATCGGCTGATACGCAGTATTTT

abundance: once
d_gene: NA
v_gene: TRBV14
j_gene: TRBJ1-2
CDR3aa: CASSQARGGYGYTF
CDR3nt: TGTGCCAGCAGCCAAGCCAGGGGAGGGTATGGCTACACCTTC

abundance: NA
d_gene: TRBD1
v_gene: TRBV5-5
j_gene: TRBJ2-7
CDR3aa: CASSGGQAYEQYF
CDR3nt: TGTGCCAGCAGCGGGGGACAGGCCTACGAGCAGTACTTC

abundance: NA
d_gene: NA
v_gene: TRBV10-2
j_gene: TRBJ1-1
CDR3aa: CASSESGIEAFF
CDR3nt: TGCGCCAGCAGTGAGTCTGGCATTGAAGCTTTCTTT

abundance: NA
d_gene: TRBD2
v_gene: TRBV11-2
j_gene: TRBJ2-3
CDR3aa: CASSLSSGSVQGYTQYF
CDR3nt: TGTGCCAGCAGCTTAAGTAGCGGGAGTGTTCAGGGGTACACGCAGTATTTT

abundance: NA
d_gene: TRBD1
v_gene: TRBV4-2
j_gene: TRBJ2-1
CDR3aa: CASSQGQGAIDEQFF
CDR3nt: TGTGCCAGCAGCCAGGGGCAGGGGGCAATCGATGAGCAGTTCTTC

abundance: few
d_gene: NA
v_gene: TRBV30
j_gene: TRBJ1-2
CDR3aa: CAWGGFWQGGYTF
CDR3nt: TGTGCCTGGGGCGGGTTTTGGCAGGGAGGCTACACCTTC

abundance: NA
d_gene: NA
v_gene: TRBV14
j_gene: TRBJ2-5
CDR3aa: CASSQWSQETQYF
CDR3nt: TGTGCCAGCAGCCAATGGAGTCAAGAGACCCAGTACTTC

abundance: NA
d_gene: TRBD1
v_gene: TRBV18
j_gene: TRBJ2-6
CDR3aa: CASSPRTGIPLSGANVLTF
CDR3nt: TGTGCCAGCTCACCAAGGACAGGCATCCCCCTCTCTGGGGCCAACGTCCTGACTTTC

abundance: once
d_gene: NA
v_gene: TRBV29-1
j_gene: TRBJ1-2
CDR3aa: CSVSQVRYGYTF
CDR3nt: TGCAGCGTTTCCCAGGTACGCTATGGCTACACCTTC

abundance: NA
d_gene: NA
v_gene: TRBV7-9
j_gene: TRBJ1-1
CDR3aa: CASSPQGNTEAFF
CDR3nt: TGTGCCAGCAGCCCTCAGGGGAACACTGAAGCTTTCTTT

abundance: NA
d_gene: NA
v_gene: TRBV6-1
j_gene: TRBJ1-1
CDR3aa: CASKRETEAFF
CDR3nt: TGTGCCAGCAAGAGGGAGACTGAAGCTTTCTTT

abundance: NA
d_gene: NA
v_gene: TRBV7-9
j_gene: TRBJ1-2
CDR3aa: CASRGDGYGYTF
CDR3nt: TGTGCCAGCAGGGGGGACGGATATGGCTACACCTTC

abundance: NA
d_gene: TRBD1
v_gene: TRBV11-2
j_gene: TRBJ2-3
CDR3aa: CASSNNRGGSQYF
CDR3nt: TGTGCCAGCAGCAACAACAGGGGCGGGTCGCAGTATTTT

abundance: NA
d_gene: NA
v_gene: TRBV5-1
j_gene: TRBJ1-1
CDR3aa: CASSATGRDTEAFF
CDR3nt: TGCGCCAGCAGCGCGACCGGACGCGACACTGAAGCTTTCTTT